This T cell receptor beta chain was captured in a study of CXCR3-negative and CXCR3-positive naive CD8 T cells. General observations from the study: Relative to memory CD8+ cells, whose diversity was much lower, both naive subsets had comparably high diversity. The study found that naive CXCR3-negative and CXCR3-positive cells shared TRBV-TRBJ usage, while memory cells differed. The study found more hydrophobic TRB CDR3s in CXCR3-positive naive cells than in CXCR3-negative naive cells. TCR strength was inferred from TRB CDR3 properties, while surface CD5 was comparable between naive subsets.

Triplicate approximately 300,000-cell sorts were made of each CD8+ T cell subset. UMI-tagged TRB cDNA libraries were built via 5' RACE. For each CDR3 protein, TCRdb gives one entry from its re-call of the 5' RACE reads, without DNA. In total, the table holds tens of thousands of distinct CDR3 sequences. Concerning this clonotype: Antigen: not known.

Germline V CDR1 and CDR2: SGHTA, FQGNSA. The CDR3 is made up of 13 amino acids. V usage is TRBV7-2 and J usage is TRBJ2-3; lacking DNA, the TRBD1 call made by TCRdb goes unchecked. The material sequenced was naive CXCR3+ CD8+ T cells from blood. As for subset: CD45RO-CCR7+CD27+CD95- naive CD8+ T cells expressing CXCR3 (TNR3+). The source of this sequence is a human donor in good health. Some clones in this sample may be carry-over from other donors' samples. CDR3 sequence reads: CASSRDITDTQYF.